These 30 T cell receptor beta chains were sequenced from one sample in a study of type 1 regulatory T cells. These TCRs are of unknown antigen specificity. TCRdb redid the calling of the reads with MiXCR, one entry per CDR3 protein. This table has roughly 68,000 distinct CDR3 sequences, 63% appearing once. The specimen was cultured T cells, either the whole culture or a sorted T cell fraction (not recorded which). Subset specified: Tr1-enriched cell product generated in vitro against host alloantigens. These receptors came from a human donor in good health.

The chain links TRBV5-1 to TRBJ2-1; 10 positions agree with TRBD1. Per the germline V gene, CDR1 is SGHRS and CDR2 is YFSETQ. The CDR3 spans 16 residues. V gave up 4 bases and J gave up 6 bases; unmatched junction bases: 10. The CDR3 nucleotides read TGCGCCAGCAGCCAAATACCCGGGACAGGGGTCAATGAGCAGTTCTTC. Encoded protein: CASSQIPGTGVNEQFF.

The chain recombines TRBV19 with TRBJ1-1; D remains unclear. Germline lookup yields CDR1 LNHDA and CDR2 SQIVND (reference sequence). V was trimmed by 7 bases and J by 1 base, leaving 16 bases between them. The CDR3 has 15 residues. Here the CDR3 DNA reads TGTGCCAGTAATACTAAGGACGCTTGGAACACTGAAGCTTTCTTT. Translated: CASNTKDAWNTEAFF. Looking up the rest from reference TRBV19 and TRBJ1-1 gives the full variable domain: DGGITQSPKYLFRKEGQNVTLSCEQNLNHDAMYWYRQDPGQGLRLIYYSQIVNDFQKGDIAEGYSVSREKKESFPLTVTSAQKNPTAFYLCASNTKDAWNTEAFFGQGTRLTVV.

The rearrangement joins TRBV18 to TRBJ1-5; D gene unclear. The length of the CDR3 is 15 residues. Germline assignment: CDR1 KGHSH and CDR2 LQKENI. The ends were cut back, 2 bases at V and 0 bases at J, with 8 bases in the middle. The CDR3 nucleotides read TGTGCCAGCTCACCAATCCACGATAGCAATCAGCCCCAGCATTTT. Translating gives CASSPIHDSNQPQHF. Drawing the rest from reference TRBV18 and TRBJ1-5, the complete variable domain is NAGVMQNPRHLVRRRGQEARLRCSPMKGHSHVYWYRQLPEEGLKFMVYLQKENIIDESGMPKERFSAEFPKEGPSILRIQQVVRGDSAAYFCASSPIHDSNQPQHFGDGTRLSIL.

This clonotype has only a few counts. The chain links TRBV5-1 to TRBJ2-2; D unresolved. Germline V lookup: CDR1 SGHRS, CDR2 YFSETQ. V shed 2 bases and J shed 5 bases, with 10 bases lying between them. The CDR3 covers 14 residues. The CDR3 is CASSFDSSTGELFF. The CDR3 DNA sequence: TGCGCCAGCAGCTTTGACTCGTCGACCGGGGAGCTGTTTTTT.

In its sample, this clonotype was seen a few times. The chain links TRBV5-1 to TRBJ2-7, with TRBD2 matching over 7 bases. Unmatched junction bases numbered 5, after V lost 0 bases and J lost 5 bases. The germline CDR1 and CDR2 sequences are SGHRS and YFSETQ. The CDR3 spans 14 residues. The CDR3 loop is CASSLGGLTDEQYF. The DNA for the CDR3 is TGCGCCAGCAGCTTGGGGGGACTAACCGACGAGCAGTACTTC. The variable domain in full, with the rest retrieved from reference TRBV5-1 and TRBJ2-7, is KAGVTQTPRYLIKTRGQQVTLSCSPISGHRSVSWYQQTPGQGLQFLFEYFSETQRNKGNFPGRFSGRQFSNSRSEMNVSTLELGDSALYLCASSLGGLTDEQYFGPGTRLTVT.

This clonotype was counted only a few times. The gene calls are TRBV30 and TRBJ1-1, with 9 positions matching TRBD1. The ends lost 5 bases at V and 7 bases at J; junction bases unmatched: 2. CDR1 and CDR2 from the germline V gene are GTSNPN and SVGIG (reference sequence). This CDR3 contains 11 residues. The CDR3 DNA is TGTGCCTGGGGACAGGGGCTTGAAGCTTTCTTT. Amino acid sequence: CAWGQGLEAFF.

This chain connects TRBV2 to TRBJ2-1; D remains ambiguous. Between the trimmed V and J ends, which lost 3 bases and 7 bases, there was a span of 13 bases. Germline-derived CDR1 and CDR2 are SNHLY and FYNNEI. CDR3 length equals 14 residues. CDR3 in amino acids: CASSELLGPNEQFF. For the CDR3, the DNA is TGTGCCAGCAGTGAGCTGCTAGGCCCGAATGAGCAGTTCTTC.

The rearrangement uses TRBV9 and TRBJ1-5; no firm D call. This CDR3 spans 18 amino acids. Germline CDR1 SGDLS, CDR2 YYNGEE. Trimming shortened V by 1 base and J by 2 bases, and 19 bases separated the two germline ends. This CDR3 is CASSVSSFVSIGNQPQHF. For the CDR3, the DNA is TGTGCCAGCAGCGTATCGAGTTTCGTATCGATCGGCAATCAGCCCCAGCATTTT.

This chain uses TRBV5-5 with TRBJ2-1, with 7 bases lining up with TRBD1. CDR1 is SGHKS and CDR2 is YYEKEE in the germline V gene (reference sequence). With 1 base clipped from V and 7 bases from J, the junction kept 11 bases outside the gene matches. This CDR3 has 16 residues. The DNA of the CDR3 is TGTGCCAGCAGCTTGAGGGGGCTGACAGGGTGGAATGAGCAGTTCTTC. Protein sequence: CASSLRGLTGWNEQFF.

This clonotype appeared once. V usage is TRBV20-1 and J usage is TRBJ2-2, with unresolved D. Germline CDR1 DFQATT, CDR2 SNEGSKA (reference sequence). V gave up 0 bases and J gave up 2 bases, with 13 bases separating them. This CDR3 comprises 16 residues. CDR3 sequence (DNA): TGCAGTGCTAGAGATCTGGTCGCACGCAACACCGGGGAGCTGTTTTTT. Its protein product is CSARDLVARNTGELFF.

CDR3 region: CASSQAPPGQGGVKFF. CDR3 coding DNA: TGCGCCAGCAGCCAAGCCCCACCGGGACAGGGGGGGGTTAAGTTCTTC. The chain employs TRBV4-1 and TRBJ2-1; 11 bases fit TRBD1. Germline CDR1 and CDR2: MGHRA and YSYEKL. V was pared by 1 base and J by 14 bases, with 13 bases of the junction left unmatched. This CDR3 is 16 amino acids long.

The V gene is TRBV2, the J gene TRBJ2-3; 8 bases align to TRBD1. Unmatched junction bases numbered 9, after V lost 5 bases and J lost 11 bases. Germline CDR1 and CDR2: SNHLY and FYNNEI. CDR3 length equals 13 residues. DNA of the CDR3: TGTGCCAGCAGTACCGGGACAGGAAGCGTGCAGTATTTT. This encodes CASSTGTGSVQYF.

In this sample, this clonotype turned up once. The genes are TRBV25-1 and TRBJ2-3; 11 positions match TRBD1. The CDR3 runs to 16 residues. With 6 bases clipped from V and 2 bases from J, the junction kept 7 bases outside the gene matches. CDR1 is MGHDK and CDR2 is SYGVNS in the germline V gene. The CDR3 is CASSAWTGGLTDTQYF. Here the CDR3 DNA reads TGTGCCAGCAGCGCCTGGACAGGGGGCCTCACAGATACGCAGTATTTT.

The genes are TRBV20-1 and TRBJ1-5; D gene unclear. The CDR3 extends over 15 amino acids. CDR1 and CDR2 (germline): DFQATT, SNEGSKA (reference sequence). The V and J ends lost 0 bases and 1 base respectively, with 10 bases between them. CDR3 in DNA: TGCAGTGCTAGAGAAATCCGGAACAGCAATCAGCCCCAGCATTTT. It translates to CSAREIRNSNQPQHF.

The V call is TRBV20-1, the J call TRBJ2-4; possibly TRBD1 for D (6 bases). Trimming left V 6 bases short and J 5 bases short, with 8 bases between. Germline assignment: CDR1 DFQATT and CDR2 SNEGSKA (reference sequence). This CDR3 is built from 11 residues. The CDR3 bases are TGCAGTGCCAACAGGGAAAACATTCAGTACTTC. Residues: CSANRENIQYF.

The genes are TRBV7-2 and TRBJ1-5; no clear D gene. Germline CDR1 SGHTA, CDR2 FQGNSA. The CDR3 sequence is 12 residues long. Trimming shortened V by 4 bases and J by 7 bases, and 8 bases separated the two germline ends. The CDR3 sequence: CASSSTDQPQHF. CDR3 coding DNA: TGTGCCAGCAGCTCCACGGACCAGCCCCAGCATTTT.

This clonotype is a singleton in its sample. The gene calls are TRBV28 and TRBJ2-1, with D perhaps TRBD2 (6 bases). Germline V gives CDR1 MDHEN, CDR2 SYDVKM. Deletions cut 2 bases from V and 3 bases from J, with 17 bases between. This CDR3 spans 17 amino acids. The CDR3 DNA follows: TGTGCCAGCAGTTTACCGACTAGTGGCTCAAACTACAATGAGCAGTTCTTC. Translation gives CASSLPTSGSNYNEQFF.

This chain joins TRBV18 and TRBJ1-3, with 7 positions matching TRBD1. Losses at the gene ends were 5 bases for V and 2 bases for J; bases not matched to a gene: 3. CDR1 is KGHSH and CDR2 is LQKENI in the germline V gene. This CDR3 is 14 amino acids long. As DNA, the CDR3 is TGTGCCAGCTCAGAAGGGGGCGCTGGAAACACCATATATTTT. Translation: CASSEGGAGNTIYF.

The chain joins TRBV2 to TRBJ2-5; D uncertain. Germline CDR1 reads SNHLY; CDR2 reads FYNNEI. The CDR3 covers 14 residues. Between the trimmed V and J ends, which lost 5 bases and 1 base, there was a span of 11 bases. CDR3 in amino acids: CASSRLRIQETQYF. In DNA form, the CDR3 reads TGTGCCAGCAGTCGTCTCCGGATCCAAGAGACCCAGTACTTC.

V and J are TRBV10-3 and TRBJ2-7, with 9 bases fitting TRBD2. This CDR3 region has 14 residues. Germline V lookup: CDR1 ENHRY, CDR2 SYGVKD. V lost 1 base and J lost 6; bases outside the gene matches: 4. CDR3: CAISELAGVSEQYF. As DNA, the CDR3 is TGTGCCATCAGTGAGTTAGCGGGAGTATCCGAGCAGTACTTC.

The rearrangement uses TRBV7-2 and TRBJ2-3, with 7 nucleotides matching TRBD1. The CDR3 is 15 residues long. The germline CDR1 and CDR2 sequences are SGHTA and FQGNSA. The junction had 5 bases not matched to a gene; V was cut back by 5 bases and J by 0 bases. The CDR3 is CASSNYRGSTDTQYF. CDR3 sequence (DNA): TGTGCCAGCAGCAACTACAGGGGTAGCACAGATACGCAGTATTTT.

The table lists this clonotype with a few counts. The chain recombines TRBV12-3 or TRBV12-4 with TRBJ2-2, with 9 bases that match TRBD2. The CDR3 contains 16 residues. The junction had 11 bases not matched to a gene; V was cut back by 5 bases and J by 7 bases. The CDR3 nucleotides read TGTGCCAGCAGTCCCCGGGGTAGCGGGAGTATCGGGGAGCTGTTTTTT. The encoded protein is CASSPRGSGSIGELFF.

The chain carries TRBV2 and TRBJ2-1; D is ambiguous. V dropped 6 bases and J dropped 6 bases, with 15 bases sitting between them. This CDR3 region has 14 residues. Germline V gene data show CDR1 as SNHLY and CDR2 as FYNNEI. The chain's CDR3 is CASSPGVVGNEQFF. The DNA of the CDR3 is TGTGCCAGCAGCCCTGGGGTCGTGGGCAATGAGCAGTTCTTC. The full variable domain, with the rest looked up from reference TRBV2 and TRBJ2-1, is EPEVTQTPSHQVTQMGQEVILRCVPISNHLYFYWYRQILGQKVEFLVSFYNNEISEKSEIFDDQFSVERPDGSNFTLKIRSTKLEDSAMYFCASSPGVVGNEQFFGPGTRLTVL.

This rearrangement joins TRBV7-2 to TRBJ2-2, with D perhaps assigned TRBD1 or TRBD2 (5 bases each). The CDR3 contains 17 residues. Germline V lookup: CDR1 SGHTA, CDR2 FQGNSA. V was trimmed by 1 base and J by 6 bases, leaving 18 bases between them. The CDR3 coding sequence is TGTGCCAGCAGCTTAGGGCCTCCGGGACGTGTTGCCGGGGAGCTGTTTTTT. Amino acids: CASSLGPPGRVAGELFF.

The chain couples TRBV12-3 or TRBV12-4 to TRBJ2-2, with TRBD2 identical over 8 bases. With V trimmed by 5 bases and J by 10 bases, 3 bases remained unmatched. The length of the CDR3 is 12 residues. The CDR3 reads CASSILAAELFF. DNA for the CDR3: TGTGCCAGCAGTATACTAGCGGCGGAGCTGTTTTTT.

The sample holds a few counts of this clonotype. The rearrangement uses TRBV25-1 and TRBJ1-1, with no clear D. This CDR3 is 15 amino acids long. V was clipped by 5 bases and J by 3 bases, with 16 bases between them. Germline V gene sequence: CDR1 MGHDK, CDR2 SYGVNS. This CDR3 reads CASSNRIPFDTEAFF. The CDR3 DNA is TGTGCCAGCAGTAACAGAATCCCTTTTGACACTGAAGCTTTCTTT.

This clonotype was observed a handful of times. This chain joins TRBV20-1 and TRBJ2-6; 7 nucleotides align to TRBD1. Germline CDR1 DFQATT, CDR2 SNEGSKA (reference sequence). J gave up 0 bases and V 6 bases, and 5 bases lay outside the gene matches. This CDR3 has 15 residues. CDR3: CSAKTGSSGANVLTF. DNA for the CDR3: TGCAGTGCCAAGACAGGGAGCTCTGGGGCCAACGTCCTGACTTTC.

This clonotype has only a few counts. The rearrangement uses TRBV29-1 and TRBJ2-2, with D possibly being TRBD1 (5 bases). Germline-derived CDR1 and CDR2 are SQVTM and ANQGSEA. V lost 6 bases and J 5 bases, leaving 19 bases between the germline ends. The CDR3 runs 15 residues. The CDR3 spells CSVPQARVWTGELFF. The DNA for the CDR3 is TGCAGCGTGCCTCAGGCCAGGGTGTGGACCGGGGAGCTGTTTTTT.

The rearrangement links TRBV20-1 to TRBJ2-3; D remains ambiguous. V was cut by 2 bases and J by 0 bases, with 12 bases left in between. The length of the CDR3 is 15 residues. CDR1 is DFQATT and CDR2 is SNEGSKA in the germline V gene (reference sequence). The CDR3: CSARSPGTSTDTQYF. CDR3 in DNA: TGCAGTGCTAGAAGCCCGGGCACTAGCACAGATACGCAGTATTTT.

The V gene is TRBV19, the J gene TRBJ2-7; D is possibly TRBD2 (5 bases). The ends were cut back, 3 bases at V and 2 bases at J, with 14 bases in the middle. Germline assignment: CDR1 LNHDA and CDR2 SQIVND (reference sequence). The CDR3 is 15 amino acids. CDR3 sequence reads: CASSIRGVPTYEQYF. The CDR3 bases are TGTGCCAGTAGTATCCGGGGAGTTCCCACCTACGAGCAGTACTTC.